A single sample is the source of the 29 T cell receptor beta chains below, sequenced in a study of T-cell reconstitution after alpha-beta-depleted transplantation in children. A library of TCRbeta sequences, prepared with unique molecular identifiers, was generated. Using its own MiXCR run on the PCR reads, TCRdb lists one record per CDR3 protein. Seen here are more than 250,000 distinct CDR3 sequences, approximately 9.6% observed once, and the top ten hold around 9.1%. The starting material was PBMCs from the stem cell graft donor, obtained from the stem cell graft. The receptors shown here come from a human donor who donated a stem cell graft to a child with SCID.

The chain recombines TRBV12-3 or TRBV12-4 with TRBJ2-7, with D perhaps TRBD2 (5 bases). V lost 4 bases and J 4 bases, leaving 17 bases between the germline ends. This CDR3 spans 15 amino acids. As DNA, the CDR3 is TGTGCCAGCAGTTCCACCGGGAATCCGGCATACGAGCAGTACTTC. Translated: CASSSTGNPAYEQYF.

Only a few counts were recorded for this clonotype. The gene calls are TRBV4-1 and TRBJ1-2; 7 bases match TRBD1. This CDR3 spans 16 amino acids. Germline values: CDR1 MGHRA, CDR2 YSYEKL. With 0 bases clipped from V and 2 bases from J, the junction kept 6 bases outside the gene matches. The CDR3 sequence is CASSQEGRRGNYGYTF. CDR3 in DNA: TGCGCCAGCAGCCAAGAGGGTCGCAGGGGGAACTATGGCTACACCTTC.

This clonotype turned up a few times. This chain joins TRBV7-2 and TRBJ2-4; 7 bases map to TRBD1. CDR3 length equals 17 residues. V dropped 1 base and J dropped 0; count of bases not matched to a gene: 6. Germline V gives CDR1 SGHTA, CDR2 FQGNSA. In nucleotides, the CDR3 is TGTGCCAGCAGCTTAGGAGGGTGGGACAGAGCCAAAAACATTCAGTACTTC. Translating gives CASSLGGWDRAKNIQYF.

J is TRBJ2-3 and V is TRBV10-3; 8 positions agree with TRBD1. Germline V gene data show CDR1 as ENHRY and CDR2 as SYGVKD. The CDR3 loop spans 14 amino acids. J lost 0 bases, V lost 6 bases, and 2 bases had no gene match. The chain's CDR3 is CAIRTGVSTDTQYF. In DNA, the CDR3 is TGTGCCATCAGGACAGGGGTTAGCACAGATACGCAGTATTTT.

This clonotype came up a few times. The chain joins TRBV3-1 to TRBJ2-7; D not resolved. Trimming took 4 bases from V and 4 from J, leaving 17 bases between them. The length of the CDR3 is 15 residues. From germline, CDR1 is LGHDT and CDR2 YNNKEL (reference sequence). CDR3 coding DNA: TGTGCCAGCAGCCGTGATACAACCTCCGCGTACGAGCAGTACTTC. Its protein is CASSRDTTSAYEQYF.

V gene TRBV11-3 combines with J gene TRBJ2-7; 9 bases align to TRBD1. V lost 5 bases and J lost 2; bases outside the gene matches: 7. Germline V gene lookup returns CDR1 SGHNT and CDR2 YENEEA. There are 15 residues in the CDR3. The CDR3 coding sequence is TGTGCCAGCAGCCGAACCGGGACAGGGACCTACGAGCAGTACTTC. Translation gives CASSRTGTGTYEQYF.

The genes are TRBV7-8 and TRBJ2-1; perhaps D is TRBD1 or TRBD2 (5 bases each). The CDR3 contains 13 residues. Looked up from germline, CDR1 is SGHVS and CDR2 is FQNEAQ. Trimming cost V 6 bases and J 5 bases, with 11 bases left between them. CDR3 coding DNA: TGTGCCAGCAGTGCCGGGGCTAACAATGAGCAGTTCTTC. It specifies CASSAGANNEQFF. The whole variable domain, remainder taken from reference TRBV7-8 and TRBJ2-1, is GAGVSQSPRYKVAKRGQDVALRCDPISGHVSLFWYQQALGQGPEFLTYFQNEAQLDKSGLPSDRFFAERPEGSVSTLKIQRTQQEDSAVYLCASSAGANNEQFFGPGTRLTVL.

This clonotype was detected a few times. CDR3 DNA sequence: TGCGCCAGCAGCCGTGATGGGACATTCTACAGCACAGATACGCAGTATTTT. Translation gives CASSRDGTFYSTDTQYF. The rearrangement links TRBV5-1 to TRBJ2-3; tentatively, D is TRBD1 (6 bases). The V end was cut by 4 bases, the J end by 0 bases, with 18 bases between. Germline CDR1 is SGHRS and CDR2 is YFSETQ. The CDR3 has 17 residues.

This clonotype occurred many times. Here the CDR3 DNA reads TGCAGCGGGCAAGGGATGACCGGGGAGCTGTTTTTT. It specifies CSGQGMTGELFF. The genes are TRBV20-1 and TRBJ2-2; unclear D gene. The CDR3 has 12 residues. CDR1 is DFQATT and CDR2 is SNEGSKA in the germline V gene (reference sequence).

The J gene is TRBJ1-1, the V gene TRBV16; D is perhaps TRBD1 (6 bases). The CDR3 consists of 15 residues. Trimming cost V 0 bases and J 6 bases, with 14 bases left between them. Germline CDR1 is KGHSY and CDR2 is FQNENV. CDR3 nucleotide sequence: TGTGCCAGCAGCCAATCCTCAGGGGCGTTTCCTGAAGCTTTCTTT. The encoded protein is CASSQSSGAFPEAFF.

This clonotype was seen only a few times. The gene calls are TRBV18 and TRBJ2-7; no definite D call. The germline V gene has CDR1 KGHSH and CDR2 LQKENI. V lost 3 bases to trimming and J lost 1 base, with 7 bases between them. This CDR3 is 13 amino acids long. The CDR3: CASSPTHSYEQYF. The CDR3 DNA is TGTGCCAGCTCACCGACACATTCCTACGAGCAGTACTTC.

The gene calls are TRBV5-1 and TRBJ2-6, with D possibly matching TRBD2 (5 bases). V lost 2 bases and J 9 bases, leaving 9 bases between the germline ends. Germline CDR1 is SGHRS and CDR2 is YFSETQ. The CDR3 consists of 13 residues. The DNA for the CDR3 is TGCGCCAGCAGCTTTGAGGGTGACAACGTCCTGACTTTC. As protein: CASSFEGDNVLTF. Combining the CDR3 with reference TRBV5-1 and TRBJ2-6 gives the whole variable domain KAGVTQTPRYLIKTRGQQVTLSCSPISGHRSVSWYQQTPGQGLQFLFEYFSETQRNKGNFPGRFSGRQFSNSRSEMNVSTLELGDSALYLCASSFEGDNVLTFGAGSRLTVL.

This clonotype occurred a few times. This rearrangement joins TRBV2 to TRBJ1-2; 7 bases agree with TRBD1. Germline V CDR1 and CDR2: SNHLY, FYNNEI. V was pared by 0 bases and J by 6 bases, with 4 bases of the junction left unmatched. The CDR3 totals 14 residues. The DNA of the CDR3 is TGTGCCAGCAGTGAAGCAGGGGGCATAAATGGCTACACCTTC. Its protein is CASSEAGGINGYTF. The whole variable domain, remainder taken from reference TRBV2 and TRBJ1-2, is EPEVTQTPSHQVTQMGQEVILRCVPISNHLYFYWYRQILGQKVEFLVSFYNNEISEKSEIFDDQFSVERPDGSNFTLKIRSTKLEDSAMYFCASSEAGGINGYTFGSGTRLTVV.

CDR3: CASSSRTASSYNEQFF. CDR3 sequence (DNA): TGTGCCAGCAGCTCCCGGACAGCGAGCTCCTACAATGAGCAGTTCTTC. The V call is TRBV7-6, the J call TRBJ2-1; a weak D match, TRBD1 (6 bases). The CDR3 is 16 residues long. Between the trimmed V and J ends, which lost 4 bases and 0 bases, there was a span of 13 bases. Germline assignment: CDR1 SGHVS and CDR2 FNYEAQ.

The J gene is TRBJ1-1, the V gene TRBV9, with unresolved D. This CDR3 has 14 amino acids. Germline V gives CDR1 SGDLS, CDR2 YYNGEE. Trimming stripped 4 bases from V and 7 bases from J, with 17 bases between. CDR3: CASSRTTHALEAFF. In nucleotides, the CDR3 is TGTGCCAGCAGCCGGACCACGCACGCGCTTGAAGCTTTCTTT.

The chain recombines TRBV12-3 or TRBV12-4 with TRBJ1-5, with a weak D call TRBD1 (5 bases). This CDR3 comprises 15 residues. Trimming left V 2 bases short and J 4 bases short, with 12 bases between. The CDR3 nucleotides are TGTGCCAGCAGTTTATCGGAGGGGCAGAATCAGCCCCAGCATTTT. Protein sequence: CASSLSEGQNQPQHF.

There are a few counts of this clonotype. The chain has TRBV20-1 and TRBJ2-3; the match to TRBD2 covers 9 bases. Losses at the gene ends were 6 bases for V and 5 bases for J; bases not matched to a gene: 12. Germline V gene lookup returns CDR1 DFQATT and CDR2 SNEGSKA (reference sequence). The CDR3 spans 15 residues. The CDR3 spells CSAGYGGGAQDTQYF. The CDR3 DNA follows: TGCAGTGCAGGGTATGGCGGGGGGGCTCAAGATACGCAGTATTTT.

This clonotype was seen more than once but under ten times. The genes are TRBV6-5 and TRBJ1-2, with a tentative D call TRBD1 (6 bases). This CDR3 spans 15 amino acids. Deletions cut 5 bases from V and 4 bases from J, with 17 bases between. Germline assignment: CDR1 MNHEY and CDR2 SVGAGI. In nucleotides, the CDR3 is TGTGCCAGCAGTCAGGACAGTTTTTCCATCTATGGCTACACCTTC. Translating gives CASSQDSFSIYGYTF.

This clonotype has a handful of counts. This chain connects TRBV15 to TRBJ2-1; D ambiguous. CDR1 is LNHNV, CDR2 YYDKDF, per germline (reference sequence). V gave up 1 base and J gave up 5 bases, with 6 bases separating them. The CDR3 length is 13 residues. The CDR3 DNA reads TGTGCCACCAGCAGAGTTAAAAACAATGAGCAGTTCTTC. Protein sequence: CATSRVKNNEQFF.

The chain couples TRBV10-1 to TRBJ2-2; D may correspond to TRBD1 or TRBD2 (5 bases each). Between the trimmed V and J ends, which lost 6 bases and 6 bases, there was a span of 14 bases. Germline CDR1 and CDR2: WNHNN and SYGVQD (reference sequence). This CDR3 comprises 14 residues. CDR3 nucleotides: TGCGCCAGCAGGGCTGGGACGTCTGCCGGGGAGCTGTTTTTT. Translated: CASRAGTSAGELFF.

A note on this clonotype: This sequence may be a read error, since a much larger clone differs from it by one base. The chain carries TRBV24-1 and TRBJ2-3; no reliable D call. V lost 6 bases, J lost 1 base, and 16 bases lay in between. The CDR3 runs to 16 residues. Germline V CDR1 and CDR2: KGHDR, SFDVKD. The CDR3 spells CATSYSFGAGTDTQYF. Written as DNA, the CDR3 is TGTGCCACCAGTTATTCGTTCGGCGCGGGCACAGATACGCAGTATTTT.

The rearrangement links TRBV7-9 to TRBJ2-3; D gene unclear. This CDR3 region has 13 residues. The V end lost 6 bases, the J end lost 2 bases, and 9 bases lay between the germline ends. The germline CDR1 and CDR2 sequences are SEHNR and FQNEAQ (reference sequence). CDR3 nucleotides: TGTGCCAGCAGGCCTCCCCCCACAGATACGCAGTATTTT. Protein sequence: CASRPPPTDTQYF. Variable domain in full (rest from reference TRBV7-9 and TRBJ2-3): DTGVSQNPRHKITKRGQNVTFRCDPISEHNRLYWYRQTLGQGPEFLTYFQNEAQLEKSRLLSDRFSAERPKGSFSTLEIQRTEQGDSAMYLCASRPPPTDTQYFGPGTRLTVL.

The rearrangement uses TRBV6-1 and TRBJ2-2, with D perhaps TRBD1 (6 bases). Germline assignment: CDR1 MNHNS and CDR2 SASEGT. Trimming pared 3 bases from V and 0 bases from J, leaving 11 bases between. The length of the CDR3 is 16 residues. CDR3 amino acids: CASSEIWGPNTGELFF. DNA for the CDR3: TGTGCCAGCAGTGAGATCTGGGGGCCGAACACCGGGGAGCTGTTTTTT.

This clonotype was found a few times. This chain joins TRBV7-3 and TRBJ1-3; no definite D call. With 5 bases removed from V and 0 bases from J, the gap between germline ends came to 17 bases. This CDR3 region has 17 residues. The V gene's germline CDR1 is SGHTA and CDR2 FQGTGA. The CDR3 loop is CASSTRIGGSSGNTIYF. The CDR3 DNA sequence: TGTGCCAGCAGCACCAGAATCGGCGGTAGCTCTGGAAACACCATATATTTT.

This rearrangement joins TRBV2 to TRBJ1-1; D is uncertain. Trimming removed 6 bases from V and 1 base from J, with 9 bases in between. Germline CDR1 SNHLY, CDR2 FYNNEI. The CDR3 has 13 amino acids. In nucleotides, the CDR3 is TGTGCCAGCAGGAGGGAACGGAACACTGAAGCTTTCTTT. Amino acid sequence: CASRRERNTEAFF.

Notes on this clonotype: A read error may account for a junction end that differs from germline. For the CDR3, the DNA is TGCAGTGCTCCGTCAACTAGCGGCGCTTCATGGGATAGGCAGTATTTT. Translating gives CSAPSTSGASWDRQYF. The chain has TRBV20-1 and TRBJ2-3; TRBD2 agrees at 8 bases. Germline assignment: CDR1 DFQATT and CDR2 SNEGSKA (reference sequence). The CDR3 runs to 16 residues.

This clonotype appeared a few times. The CDR3 loop is CASSPWDREADTQYF. Written as DNA, the CDR3 is TGCGCCAGCAGCCCGTGGGACAGGGAGGCAGATACGCAGTATTTT. The chain is built from TRBV5-1 and TRBJ2-3; 9 bases fit TRBD1. The CDR3 is 15 amino acids. V trimming: 4 bases; J trimming: 4 bases; junction bases outside the gene matches: 7. Germline loops: CDR1 SGHRS, CDR2 YFSETQ.

This clonotype appeared a few times. This chain uses TRBV29-1 with TRBJ2-3; D possibly uses TRBD1 or TRBD2 (5 bases each). V lost 4 bases to trimming and J lost 0 bases, with 20 bases between them. The CDR3 has 17 amino acids. CDR1 is SQVTM, CDR2 ANQGSEA, per germline. As DNA, the CDR3 is TGCAGCGTTGGAGGGGTTTCGGGGCGGGCCAGCACAGATACGCAGTATTTT. It specifies CSVGGVSGRASTDTQYF.

The CDR3 coding sequence is TGTGCCAGCAGCGTAGTAGCGGGGGAATCGGAGACCCAGTACTTC. Its translation is CASSVVAGESETQYF. V and J are TRBV9 and TRBJ2-5; 9 nucleotides agree with TRBD2. The CDR3 loop spans 15 amino acids. Germline V gene data show CDR1 as SGDLS and CDR2 as YYNGEE. Trimming cost V 0 bases and J 5 bases; bases outside gene matches: 5.